The clone carrying this TCR beta chain was observed a few times. The sample belongs to a study of blood T cell repertoires in COVID-19. Overall study context: Both acute and convalescent COVID-19 samples were obtained from the United States, Italy and Spain. T cells, B-cell-depleted T cells, or PBMCs supplied cDNA or gDNA.

In the study's own analysis: How many nucleated cells were present was estimated from reference gene primer amplification. The data were produced by immunoSEQ multiplex PCR, yet TCRdb's version contains in-frame clones alone and is incomplete. V and J calls plus clone size are reproduced from that table; the DNA served to infer D and trimming. This table holds 200,000 to 250,000 clones, roughly 80% found once. Germline V gene lookup returns CDR1 MNHEY and CDR2 SVGEGT. The J segment lost 4 bases and the V segment lost 2 bases, leaving 9 bases of the junction unmatched. This CDR3 contains 16 residues. The chain joins TRBV6-2 or TRBV6-3 to TRBJ2-7, with 9 positions matching TRBD2. The clonotype was recovered from a man under 40 with active or convalescent COVID-19. Sequenced: peripheral blood. The chain's CDR3 is CASSYGSGRTGYEQYF. CDR3 nucleotides: TGTGCCAGCAGTTACGGTAGCGGGAGAACAGGGTACGAGCAGTACTTC.